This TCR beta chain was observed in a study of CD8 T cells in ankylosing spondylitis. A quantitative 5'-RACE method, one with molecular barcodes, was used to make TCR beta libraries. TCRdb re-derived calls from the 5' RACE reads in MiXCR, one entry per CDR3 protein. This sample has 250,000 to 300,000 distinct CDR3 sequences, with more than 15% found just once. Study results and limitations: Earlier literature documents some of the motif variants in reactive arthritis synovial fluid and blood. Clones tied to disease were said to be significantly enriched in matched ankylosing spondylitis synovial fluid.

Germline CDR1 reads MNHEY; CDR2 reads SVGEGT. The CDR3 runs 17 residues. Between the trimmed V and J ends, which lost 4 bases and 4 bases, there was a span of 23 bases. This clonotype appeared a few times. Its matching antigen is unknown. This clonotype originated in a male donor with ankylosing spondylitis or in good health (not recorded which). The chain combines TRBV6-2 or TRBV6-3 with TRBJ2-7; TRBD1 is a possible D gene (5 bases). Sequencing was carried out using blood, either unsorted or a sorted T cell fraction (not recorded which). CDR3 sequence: CASSFQPFRERLYEQYF. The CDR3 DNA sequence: TGTGCCAGCAGTTTCCAACCTTTCAGGGAACGGTTATACGAGCAGTACTTC.